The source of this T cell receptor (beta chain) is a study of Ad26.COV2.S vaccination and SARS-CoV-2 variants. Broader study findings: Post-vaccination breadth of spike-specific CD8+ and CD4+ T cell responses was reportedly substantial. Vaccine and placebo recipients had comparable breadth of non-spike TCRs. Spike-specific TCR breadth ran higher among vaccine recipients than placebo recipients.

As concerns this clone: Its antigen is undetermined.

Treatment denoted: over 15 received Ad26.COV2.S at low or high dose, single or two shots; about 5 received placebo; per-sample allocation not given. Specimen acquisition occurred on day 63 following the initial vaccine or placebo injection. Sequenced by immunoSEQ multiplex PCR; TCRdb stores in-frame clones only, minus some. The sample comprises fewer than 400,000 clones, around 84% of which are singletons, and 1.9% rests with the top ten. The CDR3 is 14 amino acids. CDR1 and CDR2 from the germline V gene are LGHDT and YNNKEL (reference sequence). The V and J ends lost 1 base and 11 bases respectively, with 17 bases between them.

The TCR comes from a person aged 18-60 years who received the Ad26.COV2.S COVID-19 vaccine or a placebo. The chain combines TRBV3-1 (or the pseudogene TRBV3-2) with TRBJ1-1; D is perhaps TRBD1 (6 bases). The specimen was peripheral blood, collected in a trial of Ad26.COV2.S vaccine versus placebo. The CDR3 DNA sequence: TGTGCCAGCAGCCAAGTAGGGGGTGGCACTCAGGCTTTCTTT. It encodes CASSQVGGGTQAFF.